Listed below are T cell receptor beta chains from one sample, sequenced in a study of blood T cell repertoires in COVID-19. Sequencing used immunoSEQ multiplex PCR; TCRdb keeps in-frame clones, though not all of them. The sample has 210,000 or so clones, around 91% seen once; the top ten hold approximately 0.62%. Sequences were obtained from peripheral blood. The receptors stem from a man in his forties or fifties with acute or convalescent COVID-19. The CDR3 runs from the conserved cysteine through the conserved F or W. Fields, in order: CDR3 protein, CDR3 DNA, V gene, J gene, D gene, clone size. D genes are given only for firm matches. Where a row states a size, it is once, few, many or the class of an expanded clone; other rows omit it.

CDR3: CASSLVGTDEAFF
DNA: TGTGCCAGCAGCTTAGTAGGGACAGATGAAGCTTTCTTT
V: TRBV7-2
J: TRBJ1-1
D: TRBD1
size: NA

CDR3: CASSPPGLAGTSTDTQYF
DNA: TGTGCCAGCAGCCCGCCGGGACTAGCGGGGACTAGCACAGATACGCAGTATTTT
V: TRBV7-2
J: TRBJ2-3
D: TRBD2
size: NA

CDR3: CASSQTGTGLGGELFF
DNA: TGTGCCAGCAGCCAAACCGGGACAGGGTTAGGCGGGGAGCTGTTTTTT
V: TRBV14
J: TRBJ2-2
D: TRBD1
size: NA

CDR3: CASSEPQMNYGYTF
DNA: TGCGCCAGCAGTGAACCACAGATGAACTATGGCTACACCTTC
V: TRBV10-1
J: TRBJ1-2
D: NA
size: NA

CDR3: CASSPGDRADGELFF
DNA: TGTGCCAGCAGCCCAGGCGACAGGGCAGACGGGGAGCTGTTTTTT
V: TRBV5-8
J: TRBJ2-2
D: TRBD1
size: few

CDR3: CASSAIWAYSGNTIYF
DNA: TGTGCCAGTAGCGCGATTTGGGCTTACTCTGGAAACACCATATATTTT
V: TRBV19
J: TRBJ1-3
D: NA
size: NA

CDR3: CASSVDFAGETEAFF
DNA: TGTGCCAGCAGCGTAGACTTTGCAGGGGAGACTGAAGCTTTCTTT
V: TRBV9
J: TRBJ1-1
D: NA
size: few

CDR3: CASSQAGLSTDTQYF
DNA: TGTGCCAGCAGCCAAGCTGGACTGAGCACAGATACGCAGTATTTT
V: TRBV3-1/TRBV3-2
J: TRBJ2-3
D: NA
size: NA

CDR3: CAGSRSTGEVEQFF
DNA: TGCGCCGGATCGCGCTCGACAGGGGAAGTTGAGCAGTTCTTC
V: TRBV5-1
J: TRBJ2-1
D: TRBD1
size: once

CDR3: CASSHPAVNEKLFF
DNA: TGTGCCAGCAGCCACCCCGCAGTTAATGAAAAACTGTTTTTT
V: TRBV7-8
J: TRBJ1-4
D: NA
size: once

CDR3: CASSRGIYGYTF
DNA: TGTGCCAGCAGTCGGGGGATTTATGGCTACACCTTC
V: TRBV6-5
J: TRBJ1-2
D: NA
size: NA

CDR3: CASSIVGGTPSAGYTF
DNA: TGTGCCAGTAGTATAGTTGGGGGGACTCCTAGTGCTGGCTACACCTTC
V: TRBV19
J: TRBJ1-2
D: NA
size: once

CDR3: CATSEGTSSTDTQYF
DNA: TGTGCCACCAGTGAAGGGACAAGTAGCACAGATACGCAGTATTTT
V: TRBV24-1
J: TRBJ2-3
D: NA
size: NA

CDR3: CASSEAKDRLSYNEQFF
DNA: TGTGCCAGCAGTGAAGCGAAGGACAGGCTCTCCTACAATGAGCAGTTCTTC
V: TRBV2
J: TRBJ2-1
D: TRBD1
size: NA

CDR3: CASSPGTGGWYGYTF
DNA: TGTGCCAGCAGTCCCGGGACAGGGGGTTGGTATGGCTACACCTTC
V: TRBV28
J: TRBJ1-2
D: TRBD1
size: NA

CDR3: CASSLADRSNYGYTF
DNA: TGTGCCAGCAGCTTAGCGGACAGGTCTAACTATGGCTACACCTTC
V: TRBV7-2
J: TRBJ1-2
D: TRBD1
size: NA

CDR3: CASSLGLPNTGELFF
DNA: TGCGCCAGCAGCTTAGGACTGCCGAACACCGGGGAGCTGTTTTTT
V: TRBV5-1
J: TRBJ2-2
D: NA
size: NA

CDR3: CASRLRVSLNTEAFF
DNA: TGTGCCAGCAGACTCAGGGTTTCCCTGAACACTGAAGCTTTCTTT
V: TRBV7-2
J: TRBJ1-1
D: NA
size: NA

CDR3: CASSMETGAKNIQYF
DNA: TGTGCCAGTAGTATGGAAACAGGAGCCAAAAACATTCAGTACTTC
V: TRBV19
J: TRBJ2-4
D: NA
size: NA

CDR3: CASSPTSGGAHTGELFF
DNA: TGTGCCAGCAGCCCAACTAGCGGGGGGGCCCACACCGGGGAGCTGTTTTTT
V: TRBV11-2
J: TRBJ2-2
D: TRBD2
size: NA

CDR3: CASSLSRDRGPIGAFF
DNA: TGTGCCAGCAGCTTATCCCGCGACAGGGGGCCTATTGGAGCTTTCTTT
V: TRBV7-3
J: TRBJ1-1
D: TRBD1
size: once

CDR3: CASSQYREGEKLFF
DNA: TGTGCCAGCAGCCAATACAGGGAGGGTGAAAAACTGTTTTTT
V: TRBV16
J: TRBJ1-4
D: NA
size: NA

CDR3: CASSQLAGEQETQYF
DNA: TGTGCCAGCAGCCAACTAGCGGGAGAGCAAGAGACCCAGTACTTC
V: TRBV14
J: TRBJ2-5
D: TRBD2
size: NA

CDR3: CASSNRGLSNQPQHF
DNA: TGTGCCAGCAGTAACAGGGGGCTAAGCAATCAGCCCCAGCATTTT
V: TRBV2
J: TRBJ1-5
D: TRBD1
size: NA

CDR3: CASSSWTSRGGWYNEQFF
DNA: TGTGCCAGCAGCTCGTGGACCTCAAGAGGGGGATGGTACAATGAGCAGTTCTTC
V: TRBV5-6
J: TRBJ2-1
D: NA
size: NA

CDR3: CASSLVVGELFF
DNA: TGTGCCAGCAGTTTGGTAGTCGGGGAGCTGTTTTTT
V: TRBV6-2/TRBV6-3
J: TRBJ2-2
D: NA
size: NA

CDR3: CASSLGTKGTEAFF
DNA: TGTGCCAGCAGCTTGGGGACAAAGGGCACTGAAGCTTTCTTT
V: TRBV5-6
J: TRBJ1-1
D: NA
size: NA

CDR3: CASRRDRGADTQYF
DNA: TGTGCCAGTAGGCGGGACAGGGGCGCAGATACGCAGTATTTT
V: TRBV19
J: TRBJ2-3
D: TRBD1
size: NA

CDR3: CASSPRERRPGYTF
DNA: TGTGCCAGCAGCCCTAGAGAACGTCGTCCGGGCTACACCTTC
V: TRBV28
J: TRBJ1-2
D: NA
size: once

CDR3: CATSVALGGYGDNEQFF
DNA: TGTGCCACCAGTGTGGCTCTCGGCGGGTACGGGGACAATGAGCAGTTCTTC
V: TRBV24-1
J: TRBJ2-1
D: NA
size: NA

CDR3: CASSQTGMGQPQHF
DNA: TGTGCCAGCAGCCAAACAGGGATGGGTCAGCCCCAGCATTTT
V: TRBV28
J: TRBJ1-5
D: NA
size: NA

CDR3: CASSQVRVGGYTF
DNA: TGTGCCAGCAGCCAAGTGAGGGTAGGTGGCTACACCTTC
V: TRBV3-1/TRBV3-2
J: TRBJ1-2
D: NA
size: NA

CDR3: CASMQGITDTQYF
DNA: TGTGCCAGCATGCAGGGGATCACAGATACGCAGTATTTT
V: TRBV6-5
J: TRBJ2-3
D: NA
size: NA

CDR3: CASSEGRVNSPLHF
DNA: TGTGCCAGCAGTGAGGGCAGGGTCAATTCACCCCTCCACTTT
V: TRBV2
J: TRBJ1-6
D: NA
size: NA

CDR3: CASSEIGGEDIQYF
DNA: TGTGCCAGCAGTGAAATCGGAGGGGAGGACATTCAGTACTTC
V: TRBV2
J: TRBJ2-4
D: NA
size: once

CDR3: CASSLGGTSGRGTGELFF
DNA: TGCGCCAGCAGCTTGGGTGGGACTAGCGGGAGAGGCACCGGGGAGCTGTTTTTT
V: TRBV5-1
J: TRBJ2-2
D: TRBD2
size: NA

CDR3: CASSADSGMGSEQYF
DNA: TGTGCCAGCAGCGCTGATAGCGGGATGGGCTCCGAGCAGTACTTC
V: TRBV9
J: TRBJ2-7
D: TRBD2
size: NA

CDR3: CASRMDSTYEQYF
DNA: TGTGCCAGCAGGATGGACAGTACCTACGAGCAGTACTTC
V: TRBV6-5
J: TRBJ2-7
D: NA
size: NA

CDR3: CASSIREGKGYEQYF
DNA: TGTGCCAGTAGTATTCGGGAGGGCAAAGGGTACGAGCAGTACTTC
V: TRBV19
J: TRBJ2-7
D: TRBD2
size: once

CDR3: CTSSQDLVTALTDTQYF
DNA: TGCACCAGCAGCCAAGATCTGGTGACAGCCCTCACAGATACGCAGTATTTT
V: TRBV1
J: TRBJ2-3
D: NA
size: NA

CDR3: CASSAGGSPLHF
DNA: TGTGCCAGCAGCGCGGGTGGATCACCCCTCCACTTT
V: TRBV9
J: TRBJ1-6
D: NA
size: NA

CDR3: CASSDNSYEQYF
DNA: TGCGCCAGCAGTGACAACTCCTACGAGCAGTACTTC
V: TRBV10-2
J: TRBJ2-7
D: NA
size: NA

CDR3: CASSLRQEETQYF
DNA: TGTGCCAGCAGTTTACGACAGGAAGAGACCCAGTACTTC
V: TRBV27
J: TRBJ2-5
D: NA
size: NA

CDR3: CASSLNRVRDYGYTF
DNA: TGTGCCAGCAGTTTAAATCGGGTGCGAGACTATGGCTACACCTTC
V: TRBV27
J: TRBJ1-2
D: NA
size: NA

CDR3: CASSQGTGEGSPLHF
DNA: TGTGCCAGCAGCCAGGGGACAGGGGAGGGATCACCCCTCCACTTT
V: TRBV3-1/TRBV3-2
J: TRBJ1-6
D: TRBD1
size: few

CDR3: CASSLMTSEQFF
DNA: TGTGCCAGCAGCTTAATGACTAGCGAGCAGTTCTTC
V: TRBV7-9
J: TRBJ2-1
D: TRBD2
size: NA

CDR3: CASSFDSRDSYGYTF
DNA: TGTGCCAGCAGCTTTGATAGCCGGGACAGCTATGGCTACACCTTC
V: TRBV7-9
J: TRBJ1-2
D: TRBD1
size: NA

CDR3: CASSRQKSTEAFF
DNA: TGTGCCAGTAGTAGACAGAAGTCCACTGAAGCTTTCTTT
V: TRBV19
J: TRBJ1-1
D: NA
size: NA

CDR3: CASKAGKFSGANVLTF
DNA: TGTGCCAGCAAGGCAGGGAAGTTTTCTGGGGCCAACGTCCTGACTTTC
V: TRBV28
J: TRBJ2-6
D: NA
size: NA

CDR3: CAWSLSKEQFF
DNA: TGTGCCTGGAGCCTATCAAAGGAGCAGTTCTTC
V: TRBV30
J: TRBJ2-1
D: NA
size: NA

CDR3: CASRHFNNEQFF
DNA: TGTGCCAGCCGTCACTTTAACAATGAGCAGTTCTTC
V: TRBV12-3/TRBV12-4
J: TRBJ2-1
D: NA
size: NA

CDR3: CASSQGKVMSTGANVLTF
DNA: TGTGCCAGCAGCCAAGGAAAAGTGATGAGTACTGGGGCCAACGTCCTGACTTTC
V: TRBV3-1/TRBV3-2
J: TRBJ2-6
D: NA
size: once

CDR3: CASSLPAGGLFF
DNA: TGTGCCAGTAGCTTGCCAGCGGGGGGTCTGTTCTTC
V: TRBV19
J: TRBJ2-1
D: TRBD2
size: NA

CDR3: CATSRREGRTNEKLFF
DNA: TGTGCCACCAGCAGAAGAGAGGGAAGGACTAATGAAAAACTGTTTTTT
V: TRBV15
J: TRBJ1-4
D: NA
size: NA

CDR3: CASSLNAGLYTEAFF
DNA: TGTGCCAGCAGCTTAAATGCGGGACTGTACACTGAAGCTTTCTTT
V: TRBV7-2
J: TRBJ1-1
D: NA
size: NA

CDR3: CASSFPRDRASYEQYF
DNA: TGTGCCAGCAGTTTCCCCCGGGACAGGGCATCCTACGAGCAGTACTTC
V: TRBV7-9
J: TRBJ2-7
D: TRBD1
size: NA